This TCR beta chain was profiled in a study of shared clonotypes between healthy human individuals. General study results and limits: Clonotypes shared by all four sorted-subset donors had higher generation probabilities than non-shared clonotypes. Larger estimated richness was generally seen in naive subsets than in memory subsets.

As concerns this clone: Its specificity is unknown.

Method: immunoSEQ multiplex PCR; TCRdb's copy keeps in-frame clones and lacks some. The table lists millions of clones, 80% to 95% of them singletons. V gave up 5 bases and J gave up 2 bases; unmatched junction bases: 9. The CDR3 is made up of 16 amino acids. Germline values: CDR1 MNHEY, CDR2 SMNVEV (reference sequence). This TCR derives from a man younger than 35 in good health. Some clones in this sample may be carry-over from other donors' samples. The chain is built from TRBV27 and TRBJ1-2, with 9 bases identical to TRBD1. Sequencing was performed on naive CD4+ T cells from PBMCs. The subset was: CD45RA+ positively selected. The CDR3: CASSISNRGPNYGYTF. DNA of the CDR3: TGTGCCAGCAGTATTTCCAACAGGGGGCCCAACTATGGCTACACCTTC.